Listed here are 18 T cell receptor beta chains from one sample, sequenced in a study of cytomegalovirus exposure and HLA in healthy donors. Use of 60 Vbeta and 13 Jbeta primers characterized the PCR. Using immunoSEQ multiplex PCR, the repertoire was profiled, and TCRdb retains in-frame clones only, with some absent. The sample contains around 130,000 clones, approximately 80% of which appear only once. The specimen sequenced was PBMCs. The origin of the receptors is a woman aged 40 to 50 in good health and CMV-seronegative.

The rearrangement joins TRBV27 to TRBJ2-1, with 7 bases aligning to TRBD2. Looked up from germline, CDR1 is MNHEY and CDR2 is SMNVEV (reference sequence). The CDR3 runs 13 residues. The ends lost 2 bases at V and 6 bases at J; junction bases unmatched: 1. The CDR3 bases are TGTGCCAGCAGTTTAGGGAGGGCCAATGAGCAGTTCTTC. This sequence encodes CASSLGRANEQFF.

V and J are TRBV7-9 and TRBJ1-1, with TRBD1 matching over 10 bases. With 6 bases clipped from V and 4 bases from J, the junction kept 11 bases outside the gene matches. The CDR3 is made up of 16 amino acids. Germline CDR1 and CDR2: SEHNR and FQNEAQ (reference sequence). This CDR3 reads CASRGEGQGYRTEAFF. In DNA, the CDR3 is TGTGCCAGCAGGGGAGAGGGACAGGGGTATCGCACTGAAGCTTTCTTT.

The V gene is TRBV5-6, the J gene TRBJ2-1, with D tentatively TRBD1 (5 bases). The CDR3 consists of 14 residues. The V and J ends lost 4 bases and 8 bases respectively, with 16 bases between them. From germline, CDR1 is SGHDT and CDR2 YYEEEE. The CDR3, as DNA: TGTGCCAGCAGCCTGGACGTGAAGGGGCATGAGCAGTTCTTC. It translates to CASSLDVKGHEQFF.

The V call is TRBV7-9, the J call TRBJ2-5, with TRBD1 matching over 7 bases. The length of the CDR3 is 17 residues. V lost 5 bases to trimming and J lost 2 bases; unmatched junction nucleotides: 14. The germline gives CDR1 SEHNR, CDR2 FQNEAQ (reference sequence). CDR3 protein: CASSPGPGTENQETQYF. The CDR3 bases are TGTGCCAGCAGCCCGGGTCCCGGGACAGAAAATCAAGAGACCCAGTACTTC.

The rearrangement links TRBV7-2 to TRBJ1-2, with D possibly matching TRBD1 (6 bases). The CDR3 is 14 amino acids. V lost 5 bases to trimming and J lost 7 bases, with 17 bases between them. Germline CDR1 is SGHTA and CDR2 is FQGNSA. The CDR3 sequence: CASSLPRGAAGYTF. The CDR3 nucleotides are TGTGCCAGCAGCCTCCCCCGGGGGGCGGCTGGCTACACCTTC. Variable domain in full (rest from reference TRBV7-2 and TRBJ1-2): GAGVSQSPSNKVTEKGKDVELRCDPISGHTALYWYRQSLGQGLEFLIYFQGNSAPDKSGLPSDRFSAERTGGSVSTLTIQRTQQEDSAVYLCASSLPRGAAGYTFGSGTRLTVV.

The chain recombines TRBV6-1 with TRBJ2-7; the match to TRBD2 covers 7 bases. Per the germline V gene, CDR1 is MNHNS and CDR2 is SASEGT. With 7 bases clipped from V and 3 bases from J, the junction kept 12 bases outside the gene matches. CDR3 length: 15 amino acids. This CDR3 is CASTTGTGGLYEQYF. In DNA, the CDR3 is TGTGCCAGCACCACCGGCACGGGGGGACTCTACGAGCAGTACTTC.

J is TRBJ2-3 and V is TRBV19, with a possible D match to TRBD2 (6 bases). This CDR3 region has 15 residues. The V and J ends lost 3 bases and 3 bases respectively, with 13 bases between them. In germline, CDR1 is LNHDA, CDR2 SQIVND (reference sequence). CDR3 nucleotides: TGTGCCAGTAGTATTTACGGGGGAGCAACAGATACGCAGTATTTT. Protein product: CASSIYGGATDTQYF.

V is TRBV4-1 and J is TRBJ1-4; possibly TRBD1 for D (6 bases). Germline V gene data show CDR1 as MGHRA and CDR2 as YSYEKL. Between the trimmed V and J ends, which lost 4 bases and 3 bases, there was a span of 12 bases. This CDR3 has 15 residues. The chain's CDR3 is CASSPRTVANEKLFF. DNA for the CDR3: TGCGCCAGCAGCCCCCGGACAGTGGCTAATGAAAAACTGTTTTTT.

This rearrangement joins TRBV7-2 to TRBJ2-1, with 8 bases matching TRBD2. V dropped 5 bases and J dropped 1; count of bases not matched to a gene: 7. The CDR3 is 16 amino acids. Germline CDR1 and CDR2: SGHTA and FQGNSA. CDR3 sequence (DNA): TGTGCCAGCAGCCCCCCTAGCGGGCGGTCCTACAATGAGCAGTTCTTC. The encoded protein is CASSPPSGRSYNEQFF.

The CDR3 here is CASSEAATYEQYF. The DNA of the CDR3 is TGTGCCAGCAGTGAAGCGGCCACCTACGAGCAGTACTTC. The chain recombines TRBV2 with TRBJ2-7, with D unclear. The CDR3 is 13 residues long. Germline V lookup: CDR1 SNHLY, CDR2 FYNNEI. Trimming took off 0 bases at V and 2 bases at J, with 5 bases between the two ends.

In its sample, this clone was seen a few times. The J gene is TRBJ2-2, the V gene TRBV2, with TRBD2 identical over 9 bases. The CDR3 runs 16 residues. Per germline, CDR1 SNHLY and CDR2 FYNNEI. J was trimmed by 6 bases and V by 2 bases; bases with no gene match: 7. Here the CDR3 DNA reads TGTGCCAGCAGTGAATCCCCCGGGACTAGCCCCGGGGAGCTGTTTTTT. This encodes CASSESPGTSPGELFF.

The chain carries TRBV19 and TRBJ1-4; 9 bases are shared with TRBD1. V gave up 0 bases and J gave up 6 bases; unmatched junction bases: 2. Per germline, CDR1 LNHDA and CDR2 SQIVND (reference sequence). This CDR3 has 15 residues. CDR3 bases: TGTGCCAGTAGTATAGAGGGGACAGGGTATGAAAAACTGTTTTTT. Encoded protein: CASSIEGTGYEKLFF.

V is TRBV4-2 and J is TRBJ2-7; perhaps TRBD2 as D (6 bases). V lost 1 base, J lost 2 bases, and 18 bases lay in between. Germline CDR1 LGHNA, CDR2 YNFKEQ. The CDR3 spans 17 residues. The CDR3 coding sequence is TGTGCCAGCAGCCAAGCAGGGCTCCGGGACTGGACCTACGAGCAGTACTTC. It encodes CASSQAGLRDWTYEQYF.

This rearrangement joins TRBV7-6 to TRBJ2-5; TRBD1 is a possible D gene (6 bases). The V and J ends lost 3 bases and 3 bases respectively, with 11 bases between them. The CDR3 loop spans 14 amino acids. CDR1 is SGHVS, CDR2 FNYEAQ, per germline. The DNA of the CDR3 is TGTGCCAGCAGCTTTGGGGACACAGAAGAGACCCAGTACTTC. Translation: CASSFGDTEETQYF.

This sequence joins TRBV4-2 and TRBJ2-7; 11 nucleotides agree with TRBD2. The CDR3 consists of 17 residues. Germline CDR1 reads LGHNA; CDR2 reads YNFKEQ. The V gene end was trimmed by 4 bases and the J gene end by 5 bases; junction bases not matched to a gene: 13. Here the CDR3 DNA reads TGTGCCAGCAGCCTCCAAGAGGGTAGCGGGGGGGGCCACGAGCAGTACTTC. Its protein is CASSLQEGSGGGHEQYF.

The chain employs TRBV2 and TRBJ1-6; 8 positions match TRBD1. CDR1 is SNHLY and CDR2 is FYNNEI in the germline V gene. With 2 bases clipped from V and 4 bases from J, the junction kept 4 bases outside the gene matches. This CDR3 region has 16 residues. The CDR3 nucleotides are TGTGCCAGCAGTGAACAGGGGGCTAGATATAATTCACCCCTCCACTTT. The encoded protein is CASSEQGARYNSPLHF.

This rearrangement joins TRBV19 to TRBJ1-2; 9 nucleotides agree with TRBD1. J gave up 9 bases and V 7 bases, and 6 bases lay outside the gene matches. The germline gives CDR1 LNHDA, CDR2 SQIVND (reference sequence). This CDR3 has 12 amino acids. The CDR3 spells CASTRQGGSYTF. DNA of the CDR3: TGTGCCAGTACCCGACAGGGGGGTAGCTACACCTTC.

J is TRBJ1-2 and V is TRBV6-1; a possible D gene is TRBD1 (6 bases). CDR1 and CDR2 from the germline V gene are MNHNS and SASEGT. The CDR3 length is 15 residues. Deletions cut 2 bases from V and 0 bases from J, with 10 bases between. The CDR3 DNA sequence: TGTGCCAGCAGTGAATTTGCAGGGGCTAACTATGGCTACACCTTC. Translation: CASSEFAGANYGYTF.